This TCR beta chain was captured by sequencing in a study of vaccination and CD4 T cells after COVID-19. On the study more broadly: By nasal swab PCR, the convalescent patients were SARS-CoV-2 positive, with several mild cases and one severe.

Noted treatment: approximately nine-day PBMC culture with coronavirus spike peptide pools or control peptides (ViraFEST assay). About this clonotype: Its target is not known.

The Oncomine TCR Beta short-read assay generated sequence data from the DNA of cultured CD4+ T cells. The authors extracted genomic DNA from cultured CD4+ T cells. TCRdb reprocessed the PCR reads via MiXCR and lists one record per CDR3 protein. The top ten hold more than 8.5% of the sample, which has about 20,000 distinct CDR3 sequences, approximately 59% seen once. V shed 0 bases and J shed 10 bases, with 13 bases lying between them. The CDR3 loop spans 14 amino acids. Germline V gives CDR1 SGHVS, CDR2 FNYEAQ. V gene TRBV7-6 combines with J gene TRBJ2-1, with D maybe TRBD2 (6 bases). The input for sequencing was CD4+ T cells from blood, cultured in vitro, taken after SARS-CoV-2 vaccination. The receptor was isolated from a human donor who had recovered from COVID-19. CDR3 amino acids: CASSLAFSGREQFF. For the CDR3, the DNA is TGTGCCAGCAGCTTAGCCTTCTCTGGGAGGGAGCAGTTCTTC.